This passage covers 6 T cell receptor beta chains from one sample sequenced in a study of blood T cell repertoires in COVID-19. This table comes from immunoSEQ multiplex PCR, and its TCRdb copy is limited to in-frame clones, with some not included. In the table there are tens of thousands of clones, roughly four fifths of which are singletons. The sequenced sample was peripheral blood. The origin of the receptors is a man in his 60s with acute or convalescent COVID-19.

The chain links TRBV7-9 to TRBJ2-7, with 9 nucleotides matching TRBD1. This CDR3 has 14 amino acids. CDR1 and CDR2 (germline): SEHNR, FQNEAQ (reference sequence). After removal of 3 bases from V and 5 bases from J, the junction contained 5 bases not matched to a gene. The CDR3 here is CASSFGTGLDEQYF. The CDR3 bases are TGTGCCAGCAGCTTCGGGACAGGGTTGGACGAGCAGTACTTC.

This chain links TRBV12-3 or TRBV12-4 with TRBJ1-2; the D is unclear. Trimming pared 5 bases from V and 2 bases from J, leaving 9 bases between. The CDR3 is 13 amino acids. The CDR3: CASSLYRNYGYTF. CDR3 coding DNA: TGTGCCAGCAGTCTGTACAGAAACTATGGCTACACCTTC.

V gene TRBV27 combines with J gene TRBJ1-3; D may be TRBD1 (5 bases). This CDR3 spans 14 amino acids. With 2 bases removed from V and 4 bases from J, the gap between germline ends came to 9 bases. Germline CDR1 is MNHEY and CDR2 is SMNVEV (reference sequence). The CDR3 loop reads CASSLGGEGNTIYF. In DNA form, the CDR3 reads TGTGCCAGCAGTTTAGGGGGGGAAGGAAACACCATATATTTT.

The rearrangement joins TRBV2 to TRBJ2-4; weak D call: TRBD1 (5 bases). The V end lost 2 bases, the J end lost 3 bases, and 8 bases lay between the germline ends. In germline, CDR1 is SNHLY, CDR2 FYNNEI. The CDR3 runs 14 residues. DNA for the CDR3: TGTGCCAGCAGTGAACGGCAGGGCAAAAACATTCAGTACTTC. Its translation: CASSERQGKNIQYF.

This clone was seen only once. The chain employs TRBV9 and TRBJ1-3, with D possibly TRBD1 on 6 matching bases. The germline V gene has CDR1 SGDLS and CDR2 YYNGEE. CDR3 length equals 13 residues. V shed 4 bases and J shed 8 bases, with 13 bases lying between them. This CDR3 is CASSSQGRDTIYF. CDR3 nucleotide sequence: TGTGCCAGCAGCTCACAGGGTAGGGACACCATATATTTT.

V gene TRBV5-1 combines with J gene TRBJ2-7, with 9 bases identical to TRBD2. The CDR3 loop spans 13 amino acids. CDR1 and CDR2 (germline): SGHRS, YFSETQ. After removal of 0 bases from V and 7 bases from J, the junction contained 2 bases not matched to a gene. The CDR3 sequence is CASSLVAGVEQYF. Here the CDR3 DNA reads TGCGCCAGCAGCTTGGTAGCGGGAGTGGAGCAGTACTTC.